These 7 T cell receptor beta chains share one sample of origin, sequenced in a study of tumor-infiltrating lymphocytes in primary liver carcinoma. Priming with a constant-region primer yielded TCR beta cDNA from about 540 ng total RNA. Nested multiplex PCR, run for three rounds with slightly modified ARM-PCR, yielded TCR beta libraries. TRBV1-TRBV30 forward primers paired with a C-beta reverse primer were used in the first two PCR rounds, which ran roughly 11 cycles each. MiXCR, applied by TCRdb to the multiplex PCR reads, yields one record per CDR3 protein. Among almost 200,000 distinct CDR3 sequences listed, 65% were seen once. Blood RNA originated from unsorted whole blood, with germline DNA additionally extracted. The source material was peripheral blood. The receptors shown here come from a woman aged 55-70 years with primary liver carcinoma and hepatitis B virus infection.

There are many counts of this clonotype. The V call is TRBV4-1, the J call TRBJ1-1; TRBD1 might be the D (6 bases). V was pared by 5 bases and J by 8 bases, with 21 bases between. Germline V CDR1 and CDR2: MGHRA, YSYEKL. This CDR3 contains 15 residues. Here the CDR3 DNA reads TGCGCCAGCAGCACCCTACAACCCGCGGGGGGCGAAGCTTTCTTT. Encoded protein: CASSTLQPAGGEAFF.

To note about this clonotype: One base away lies a much larger clone, so this may be a sequencing read error. The rearrangement links TRBV5-4 to TRBJ1-2, with no clear D. CDR1 is SGHNT, CDR2 YYREEE, per germline (reference sequence). The CDR3 runs to 13 residues. Trimming took off 1 base at V and 4 bases at J, with 8 bases between the two ends. The CDR3 bases are TGTGCCAGCAGCTTGAATCAGATCTATGGCTACACCTTC. Protein: CASSLNQIYGYTF.

About this clonotype itself: This CDR3 is missing its conserved last phenylalanine or tryptophan, likely due to a read error. The chain has TRBV11-2 and TRBJ2-2; a weak D match, TRBD2 (6 bases). This CDR3 comprises 15 residues. Per germline, CDR1 SGHAT and CDR2 FQNNGV. The germline V and J ends were trimmed by 5 bases and 5 bases, with 15 bases remaining between them. CDR3 sequence: CASSQDGTVTGELFL. In DNA form, the CDR3 reads TGTGCCAGCAGCCAAGATGGGACTGTTACCGGGGAGCTGTTTCTT.

This rearrangement joins TRBV5-1 to TRBJ2-1; TRBD2 agrees at 10 bases. This CDR3 region has 17 residues. CDR1 and CDR2 (germline): SGHRS, YFSETQ. The J segment lost 0 bases and the V segment lost 2 bases, leaving 5 bases of the junction unmatched. The chain's CDR3 is CASSFSAGGCSYNEQFF. In DNA, the CDR3 is TGCGCCAGCAGCTTTTCAGCGGGAGGGTGCTCCTACAATGAGCAGTTCTTC.

Worth noting for this clonotype: A much larger clone lies a single base off, so this may be a read error. The rearrangement links TRBV6-6 to TRBJ1-5, with D unresolved. CDR1 MNHNY and CDR2 SVGAGI come from the germline V gene (reference sequence). Deletions cut 0 bases from V and 6 bases from J, with 15 bases between. The CDR3 has 16 residues. This chain's CDR3 is CASSYSGMGAGQPQHF. The CDR3 nucleotides read TGTGCCAGCAGTTACTCTGGCATGGGAGCAGGTCAGCCCCAGCATTTT.

In this sample, this clonotype turned up a few times. The rearrangement joins TRBV6-5 to TRBJ1-1, with D possibly TRBD1 on 5 matching bases. The CDR3 is 14 amino acids. Germline V gene sequence: CDR1 MNHEY, CDR2 SVGAGI. V lost 0 bases and J lost 7, with 12 bases in between. The CDR3 loop is CASSYSSWTFEAFF. The DNA of the CDR3 is TGTGCCAGCAGTTACTCTTCTTGGACATTTGAAGCTTTCTTT.

This clonotype came up once. The chain couples TRBV28 to TRBJ1-5; no definite D call. The CDR3 length is 16 residues. With 10 bases removed from V and 2 bases from J, the gap between germline ends came to 21 bases. From germline, CDR1 is MDHEN and CDR2 SYDVKM. CDR3 protein: CATNRGGIVGNQPQHF. The CDR3 nucleotides read TGTGCCACCAATCGTGGTGGGATCGTCGGCAATCAGCCCCAGCATTTT.